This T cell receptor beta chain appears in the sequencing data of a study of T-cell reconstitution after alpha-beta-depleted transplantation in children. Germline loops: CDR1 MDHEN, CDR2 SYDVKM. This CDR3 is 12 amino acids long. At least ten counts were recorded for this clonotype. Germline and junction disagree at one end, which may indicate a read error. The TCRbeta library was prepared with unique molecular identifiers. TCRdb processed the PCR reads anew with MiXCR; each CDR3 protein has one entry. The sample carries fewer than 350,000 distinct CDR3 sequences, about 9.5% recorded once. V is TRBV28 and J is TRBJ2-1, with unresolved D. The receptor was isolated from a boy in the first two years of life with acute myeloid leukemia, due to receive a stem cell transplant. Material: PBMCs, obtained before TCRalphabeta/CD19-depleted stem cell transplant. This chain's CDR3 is CASSTSRPFKLF. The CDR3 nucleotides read TGTGCCAGCAGTACCTCGAGACCTTTCAAGCTCTTC.